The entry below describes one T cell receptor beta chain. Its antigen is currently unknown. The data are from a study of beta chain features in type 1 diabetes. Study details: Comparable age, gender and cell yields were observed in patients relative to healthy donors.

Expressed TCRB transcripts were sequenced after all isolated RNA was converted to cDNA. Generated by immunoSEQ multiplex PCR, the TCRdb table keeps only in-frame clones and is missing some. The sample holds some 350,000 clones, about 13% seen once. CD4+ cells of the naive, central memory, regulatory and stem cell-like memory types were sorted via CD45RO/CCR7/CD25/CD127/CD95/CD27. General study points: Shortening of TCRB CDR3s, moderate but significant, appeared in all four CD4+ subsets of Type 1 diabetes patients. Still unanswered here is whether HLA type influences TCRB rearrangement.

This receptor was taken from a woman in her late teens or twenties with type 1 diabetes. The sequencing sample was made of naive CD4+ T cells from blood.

For the CDR3, the DNA is TGTGCCAGCAGCTCCGGGACAGGAGTTTTGTCAGATACGCAGTATTTT. It yields the protein CASSSGTGVLSDTQYF. The chain uses TRBV5-6 and TRBJ2-3; the match to TRBD1 covers 8 bases. CDR1 and CDR2 from the germline V gene are SGHDT and YYEEEE. The V and J ends lost 3 bases and 4 bases, in that order; junction bases with no gene match: 10. This CDR3 has 16 amino acids.